Listed below are T cell receptor beta chains from one sample, sequenced in a study of CD8 T cells in Susac syndrome. TCRdb re-derived calls from the immunoSEQ multiplex PCR reads in MiXCR, one entry per CDR3 protein. Of 200,000 to 300,000 distinct CDR3 sequences in the sample, 90% to 95% were seen once. Sequenced material: CD4+ T cells from PBMCs. These receptors were obtained from a human donor with multiple sclerosis. CDR3s include the opening cysteine and the closing phenylalanine or tryptophan. Each record gives: CDR3 protein, CDR3 DNA, V gene, D gene, J gene, clone size. A D gene is named only where the DNA matches it firmly. Size is stated for part of the rows, as once, few or many counts, or as a class when the clone is expanded.

CDR3 protein: CASSSRNTGELFF; CDR3 DNA: TGTGCCAGCAGTTCCCGAAACACCGGGGAGCTGTTTTTT; V gene: TRBV12-3/TRBV12-4; D gene: .; J gene: TRBJ2-2; clone size: once
CDR3 protein: CASSVGTDSYEQYF; CDR3 DNA: TGTGCCAGCAGCGTAGGGACAGACTCCTACGAGCAGTACTTC; V gene: TRBV9; D gene: .; J gene: TRBJ2-7; clone size: once
CDR3 protein: CASSYTTAPSETQYF; CDR3 DNA: TGTGCCAGCAGTTACACCACCGCACCGTCAGAGACCCAGTACTTC; V gene: TRBV6-5; D gene: .; J gene: TRBJ2-5; clone size: .
CDR3 protein: CASTVGMNTEAFF; CDR3 DNA: TGTGCCAGCACCGTGGGGATGAACACTGAAGCTTTCTTT; V gene: TRBV5-4; D gene: .; J gene: TRBJ1-1; clone size: .
CDR3 protein: CASSPGGAGGPDTQYF; CDR3 DNA: TGCGCCAGCAGCCCCGGGGGAGCGGGGGGGCCAGATACGCAGTATTTT; V gene: TRBV5-1; D gene: TRBD2; J gene: TRBJ2-3; clone size: .
CDR3 protein: CASRVGRGLGGYTF; CDR3 DNA: TGTGCCAGCCGGGTGGGCAGGGGGCTTGGTGGCTACACCTTC; V gene: TRBV12-3/TRBV12-4; D gene: TRBD1; J gene: TRBJ1-2; clone size: .
CDR3 protein: CSARATGGDFNEKLFF; CDR3 DNA: TGCAGTGCTAGAGCGACAGGGGGCGACTTTAATGAAAAACTGTTTTTT; V gene: TRBV20-1; D gene: TRBD1; J gene: TRBJ1-4; clone size: .
CDR3 protein: CSARDPPRYTF; CDR3 DNA: TGCAGTGCCAGGGACCCTCCGCGCTACACCTTC; V gene: TRBV20-1; D gene: .; J gene: TRBJ1-2; clone size: .
CDR3 protein: CSARTGNQPQHF; CDR3 DNA: TGCAGTGCTAGGACAGGGAATCAGCCCCAGCATTTT; V gene: TRBV20-1; D gene: TRBD1; J gene: TRBJ1-5; clone size: .
CDR3 protein: CASSYRQGSVIEQFF; CDR3 DNA: TGTGCCAGCAGCTACCGACAGGGCTCCGTTATTGAGCAGTTCTTC; V gene: TRBV7-9; D gene: TRBD1; J gene: TRBJ2-1; clone size: .
CDR3 protein: CASSQVILVGGNNEQFF; CDR3 DNA: TGTGCCAGCAGCCAGGTCATCTTAGTGGGGGGCAACAATGAGCAGTTCTTC; V gene: TRBV9; D gene: .; J gene: TRBJ2-1; clone size: .
CDR3 protein: CASTRGLAASTDTQYF; CDR3 DNA: TGCGCCAGCACCCGGGGACTAGCGGCTAGCACAGATACGCAGTATTTT; V gene: TRBV23-1; D gene: TRBD2; J gene: TRBJ2-3; clone size: .
CDR3 protein: CASTSGGNQPQHF; CDR3 DNA: TGTGCCAGCACCTCGGGGGGTAATCAGCCCCAGCATTTT; V gene: TRBV7-8; D gene: .; J gene: TRBJ1-5; clone size: .
CDR3 protein: CASSHEGLVGAFF; CDR3 DNA: TGTGCCAGCAGCCATGAAGGACTGGTGGGGGCTTTCTTT; V gene: TRBV3-1; D gene: .; J gene: TRBJ1-1; clone size: .
CDR3 protein: CASSQQGAYGYTF; CDR3 DNA: TGTGCCAGCAGCCAACAGGGCGCCTATGGCTACACCTTC; V gene: TRBV12-3/TRBV12-4; D gene: .; J gene: TRBJ1-2; clone size: .
CDR3 protein: CAWSVGLAVAKNIQYF; CDR3 DNA: TGTGCCTGGAGTGTGGGACTAGCGGTCGCCAAAAACATTCAGTACTTC; V gene: TRBV30; D gene: TRBD2; J gene: TRBJ2-4; clone size: .
CDR3 protein: CASSRPGQVNTEAFF; CDR3 DNA: TGTGCCAGCAGTCGACCGGGACAGGTGAACACTGAAGCTTTCTTT; V gene: TRBV28; D gene: TRBD1; J gene: TRBJ1-1; clone size: .
CDR3 protein: CASSSDVRAFF; CDR3 DNA: TGTGCCAGCAGTTCGGACGTTAGAGCTTTCTTT; V gene: TRBV12-3/TRBV12-4; D gene: .; J gene: TRBJ1-1; clone size: once
CDR3 protein: CASVAGGVDTQYF; CDR3 DNA: TGTGCCAGCGTGGCTGGGGGTGTAGATACGCAGTATTTT; V gene: TRBV25-1; D gene: .; J gene: TRBJ2-3; clone size: .
CDR3 protein: CASSESVYEQYF; CDR3 DNA: TGTGCCAGCAGTGAAAGTGTCTACGAGCAGTACTTC; V gene: TRBV2; D gene: .; J gene: TRBJ2-7; clone size: .
CDR3 protein: CASSMTGDFNYGYTF; CDR3 DNA: TGTGCCAGCAGTATGACAGGAGATTTTAACTATGGCTACACCTTC; V gene: TRBV12-3/TRBV12-4; D gene: .; J gene: TRBJ1-2; clone size: .
CDR3 protein: CASRNPGQGGPNPGANVLTF; CDR3 DNA: TGCGCCAGTCGAAATCCGGGACAGGGGGGCCCGAACCCTGGGGCCAACGTCCTGACTTTC; V gene: TRBV23-1; D gene: TRBD1; J gene: TRBJ2-6; clone size: .
CDR3 protein: CASSQDRAGPSGNTIYF; CDR3 DNA: TGCGCCAGCAGCCAAGATCGGGCAGGGCCCTCTGGAAACACCATATATTTT; V gene: TRBV4-1; D gene: .; J gene: TRBJ1-3; clone size: .
CDR3 protein: CAISDHSGGSSYEQYF; CDR3 DNA: TGTGCCATCAGTGATCATAGCGGGGGGAGCTCCTACGAGCAGTACTTC; V gene: TRBV10-3; D gene: TRBD2; J gene: TRBJ2-7; clone size: .
CDR3 protein: CASSATQGANTGELFF; CDR3 DNA: TGTGCCAGCAGCGCAACCCAGGGGGCTAACACCGGGGAGCTGTTTTTT; V gene: TRBV9; D gene: TRBD1; J gene: TRBJ2-2; clone size: .
CDR3 protein: CASSYSLSPLHF; CDR3 DNA: TGTGCCAGCAGTTACTCTCTTTCACCCCTCCACTTT; V gene: TRBV6-5; D gene: .; J gene: TRBJ1-6; clone size: few
CDR3 protein: CASSQGIQGNQPQHF; CDR3 DNA: TGTGCCAGCAGCCAAGGAATACAGGGAAATCAGCCCCAGCATTTT; V gene: TRBV4-2; D gene: .; J gene: TRBJ1-5; clone size: .
CDR3 protein: CASSRASGGYNNEQFF; CDR3 DNA: TGTGCCAGCAGCCGGGCTAGCGGGGGGTATAACAATGAGCAGTTCTTC; V gene: TRBV3-1; D gene: TRBD2; J gene: TRBJ2-1; clone size: .
CDR3 protein: CASSQRSSDTEAFF; CDR3 DNA: TGTGCCAGCAGCCAACGAAGTTCTGACACTGAAGCTTTCTTT; V gene: TRBV3-1; D gene: .; J gene: TRBJ1-1; clone size: .
CDR3 protein: CASSLRGGGETQYF; CDR3 DNA: TGTGCCAGCAGCTTGAGAGGAGGGGGAGAGACCCAGTACTTC; V gene: TRBV5-6; D gene: .; J gene: TRBJ2-5; clone size: .
CDR3 protein: CSAEGQKKETQYF; CDR3 DNA: TGCAGTGCAGAGGGACAGAAGAAAGAGACCCAGTACTTC; V gene: TRBV20-1; D gene: TRBD1; J gene: TRBJ2-5; clone size: .
CDR3 protein: CASSSRGGRTNEKLFF; CDR3 DNA: TGTGCCAGCAGCTCTCGCGGGGGACGAACTAATGAAAAACTGTTTTTT; V gene: TRBV7-9; D gene: .; J gene: TRBJ1-4; clone size: .
CDR3 protein: CASRTGANTEAFF; CDR3 DNA: TGTGCCAGTAGGACGGGGGCTAACACTGAAGCTTTCTTT; V gene: TRBV19; D gene: .; J gene: TRBJ1-1; clone size: .
CDR3 protein: CASSQDPNPGLAGGTHTDTQYF; CDR3 DNA: TGTGCCAGCAGCCAAGACCCAAATCCGGGACTAGCGGGAGGCACACACACAGATACGCAGTATTTT; V gene: TRBV4-2; D gene: TRBD2; J gene: TRBJ2-3; clone size: .
CDR3 protein: CASSRQPATNEKLFF; CDR3 DNA: TGTGCCAGCAGTAGACAGCCGGCGACTAATGAAAAACTGTTTTTT; V gene: TRBV5-4; D gene: .; J gene: TRBJ1-4; clone size: .
CDR3 protein: CASSLASPGNTIYF; CDR3 DNA: TGTGCCAGCAGCTTAGCCAGCCCTGGAAACACCATATATTTT; V gene: TRBV7-2; D gene: .; J gene: TRBJ1-3; clone size: .
CDR3 protein: CASSDFYQDGRTDTQYF; CDR3 DNA: TGTGCCAGTTCGGATTTTTATCAGGACGGCCGCACAGATACGCAGTATTTT; V gene: TRBV19; D gene: .; J gene: TRBJ2-3; clone size: .
CDR3 protein: CATTPDSHNQPQHF; CDR3 DNA: TGTGCCACCACCCCGGACAGCCACAATCAGCCCCAGCATTTT; V gene: TRBV15; D gene: .; J gene: TRBJ1-5; clone size: .
CDR3 protein: CASSYPGQGAREQYF; CDR3 DNA: TGTGCCAGCAGTTATCCGGGACAGGGGGCGCGGGAGCAGTACTTC; V gene: TRBV6-1; D gene: TRBD1; J gene: TRBJ2-7; clone size: .
CDR3 protein: CASSSVGGGQPQHF; CDR3 DNA: TGTGCCAGCAGCTCCGTGGGGGGGGGTCAGCCCCAGCATTTT; V gene: TRBV7-2; D gene: .; J gene: TRBJ1-5; clone size: few
CDR3 protein: CAWSVDSSSYNEQFF; CDR3 DNA: TGTGCCTGGAGTGTTGACAGTTCATCCTACAATGAGCAGTTCTTC; V gene: TRBV30; D gene: .; J gene: TRBJ2-1; clone size: .
CDR3 protein: CATSDSRGVDTEAFF; CDR3 DNA: TGTGCCACCAGTGATTCTCGAGGGGTGGATACTGAAGCTTTCTTT; V gene: TRBV24-1; D gene: .; J gene: TRBJ1-1; clone size: .
CDR3 protein: CASSLGGGLGEKLFF; CDR3 DNA: TGTGCCAGCAGCTTAGGAGGGGGACTCGGTGAAAAACTGTTTTTT; V gene: TRBV7-9; D gene: .; J gene: TRBJ1-4; clone size: .
CDR3 protein: CASTNGPVSGELFF; CDR3 DNA: TGTGCCAGCACCAATGGGCCCGTGTCCGGGGAGCTGTTTTTT; V gene: TRBV6-5; D gene: .; J gene: TRBJ2-2; clone size: .
CDR3 protein: CASSLQGITETQYF; CDR3 DNA: TGCGCCAGCAGCTTGCAGGGAATAACAGAGACCCAGTACTTC; V gene: TRBV5-1; D gene: .; J gene: TRBJ2-5; clone size: .
CDR3 protein: CSAPVDRDETQYF; CDR3 DNA: TGCAGTGCGCCAGTAGACAGGGATGAGACCCAGTACTTC; V gene: TRBV20-1; D gene: TRBD1; J gene: TRBJ2-5; clone size: .
CDR3 protein: CASSPGGSTEAFF; CDR3 DNA: TGTGCCAGCTCACCGGGAGGAAGTACAGAAGCTTTCTTT; V gene: TRBV18; D gene: .; J gene: TRBJ1-1; clone size: .
CDR3 protein: CSAGDSDRRRNIQYF; CDR3 DNA: TGCAGTGCTGGAGACTCGGACAGAAGGAGGAACATTCAGTACTTC; V gene: TRBV20-1; D gene: .; J gene: TRBJ2-4; clone size: .
CDR3 protein: CASSQYDRGDELFF; CDR3 DNA: TGTGCCAGCAGCCAATACGACAGGGGGGACGAACTGTTTTTT; V gene: TRBV3-1; D gene: TRBD1; J gene: TRBJ1-4; clone size: .
CDR3 protein: CASSPGTTGETQYF; CDR3 DNA: TGTGCCAGCAGCCCAGGGACAACAGGAGAGACCCAGTACTTC; V gene: TRBV7-7; D gene: .; J gene: TRBJ2-5; clone size: .
CDR3 protein: CASSPRQGSLVKTEAFF; CDR3 DNA: TGTGCCAGCAGCCCCCGACAGGGGTCTTTGGTGAAGACTGAAGCTTTCTTT; V gene: TRBV9; D gene: TRBD1; J gene: TRBJ1-1; clone size: .
CDR3 protein: CATSDTARPPNQPQHF; CDR3 DNA: TGTGCCACCAGTGATACCGCACGTCCACCCAATCAGCCCCAGCATTTT; V gene: TRBV24-1; D gene: .; J gene: TRBJ1-5; clone size: .